Reported below is one T cell receptor beta chain. Its specificity is unknown. Since a much larger clone is just one base distant, this may be a read error. The template used for profiling TCR beta VDJ and CDR3 was genomic DNA. TCRdb fed the reads into MiXCR, producing one record per CDR3 protein. The table includes about 180,000 distinct CDR3 sequences, under 55% detected once. This specimen comes from a study of CD8+CD57+ T cells in acquired aplastic anemia. For the study at large: The DNA of sorted CD4+ and CD8+ cells averaged roughly 3 ug. Study-level results: Comparison of patients with controls identified 25 to 35 shared CD8+ CDR3 sequences.

This sequence originates from a human donor in good health. The sample comprised sorted CD4+, CD8+, or CD8+CD57+ T cells (not recorded which) from PBMCs.

The CDR3 DNA follows: TGTGCCAGCAGCTTAATCGGGACAGGCAGCTCCTGCGAGCAGTACTTC. Its translation: CASSLIGTGSSCEQYF. This chain uses TRBV11-2 with TRBJ2-7; 8 nucleotides match TRBD1. The CDR3 spans 16 residues. Germline V CDR1 and CDR2: SGHAT, FQNNGV.